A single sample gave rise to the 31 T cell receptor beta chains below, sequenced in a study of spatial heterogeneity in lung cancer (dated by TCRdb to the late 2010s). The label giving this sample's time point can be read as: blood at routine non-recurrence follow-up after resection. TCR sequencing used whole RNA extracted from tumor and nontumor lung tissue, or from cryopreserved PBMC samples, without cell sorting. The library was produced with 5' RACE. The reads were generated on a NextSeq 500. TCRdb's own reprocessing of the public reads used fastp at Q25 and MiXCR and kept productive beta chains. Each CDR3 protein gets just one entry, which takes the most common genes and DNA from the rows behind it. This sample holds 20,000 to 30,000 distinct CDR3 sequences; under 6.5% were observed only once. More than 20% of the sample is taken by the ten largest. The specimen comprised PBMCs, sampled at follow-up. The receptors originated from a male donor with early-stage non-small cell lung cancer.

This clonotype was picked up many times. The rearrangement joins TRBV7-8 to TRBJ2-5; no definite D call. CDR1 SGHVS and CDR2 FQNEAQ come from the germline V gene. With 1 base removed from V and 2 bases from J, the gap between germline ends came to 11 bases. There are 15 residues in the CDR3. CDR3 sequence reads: CASSLVPNWQETQYF. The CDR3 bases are TGTGCCAGCAGCTTAGTTCCAAACTGGCAAGAGACCCAGTACTTC.

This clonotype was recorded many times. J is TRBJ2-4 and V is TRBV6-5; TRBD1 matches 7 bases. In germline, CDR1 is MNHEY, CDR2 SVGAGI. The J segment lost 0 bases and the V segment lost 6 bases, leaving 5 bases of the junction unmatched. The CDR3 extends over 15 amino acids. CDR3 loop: CASSGTALAKNIQYF. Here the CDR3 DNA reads TGTGCCAGCAGCGGGACAGCTTTAGCCAAAAACATTCAGTACTTC.

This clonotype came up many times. CDR3 sequence: CASSAIANYGYTF. The DNA for the CDR3 is TGTGCCAGCAGCGCGATCGCCAACTATGGCTACACCTTC. The chain is built from TRBV7-2 and TRBJ1-2; D is undetermined. Trimming stripped 5 bases from V and 2 bases from J, with 9 bases between. The CDR3 covers 13 residues. The V gene's germline CDR1 is SGHTA and CDR2 FQGNSA.

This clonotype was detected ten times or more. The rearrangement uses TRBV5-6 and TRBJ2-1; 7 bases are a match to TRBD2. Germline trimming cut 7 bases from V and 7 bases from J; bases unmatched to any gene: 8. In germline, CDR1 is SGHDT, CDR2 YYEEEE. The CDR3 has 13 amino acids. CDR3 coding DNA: TGTGCCAGCGGGGAGGGGTTGATGAATGAGCAGTTCTTC. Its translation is CASGEGLMNEQFF. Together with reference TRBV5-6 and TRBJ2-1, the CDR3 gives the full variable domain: DAGVTQSPTHLIKTRGQQVTLRCSPKSGHDTVSWYQQALGQGPQFIFQYYEEEERQRGNFPDRFSGHQFPNYSSELNVNALLLGDSALYLCASGEGLMNEQFFGPGTRLTVL.

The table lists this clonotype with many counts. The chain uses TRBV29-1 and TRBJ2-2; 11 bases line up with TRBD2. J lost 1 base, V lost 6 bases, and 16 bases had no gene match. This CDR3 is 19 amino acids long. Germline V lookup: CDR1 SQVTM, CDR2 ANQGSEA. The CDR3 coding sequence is TGCAGCGTGGTTAGCGGGGGGGTCTCAAACCCCAAGAACACCGGGGAGCTGTTTTTT. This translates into CSVVSGGVSNPKNTGELFF.

In DNA form, the CDR3 reads TGTGCCAGCAGCGGAGGGGGCAAAGAGACCCAGTACTTC. Translating it yields CASSGGGKETQYF. V is TRBV7-2 and J is TRBJ2-5; maybe TRBD1 (7 bases). CDR3 size: 13 residues. Trimming shortened V by 5 bases and J by 3 bases, and 10 bases separated the two germline ends. In germline, CDR1 is SGHTA, CDR2 FQGNSA.

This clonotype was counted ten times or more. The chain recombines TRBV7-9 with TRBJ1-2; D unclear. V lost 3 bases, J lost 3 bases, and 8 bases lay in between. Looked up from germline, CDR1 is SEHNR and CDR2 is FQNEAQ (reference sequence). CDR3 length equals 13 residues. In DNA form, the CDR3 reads TGTGCCAGCAGCTTGGGCGAATACTATGGCTACACCTTC. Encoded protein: CASSLGEYYGYTF.

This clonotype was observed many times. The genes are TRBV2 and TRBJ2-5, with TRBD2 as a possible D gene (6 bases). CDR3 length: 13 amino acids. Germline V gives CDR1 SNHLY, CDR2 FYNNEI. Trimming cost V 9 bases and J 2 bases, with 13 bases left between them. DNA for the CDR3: TGTGCCAGACGGGGGTCAGGACAAGAGACCCAGTACTTC. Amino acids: CARRGSGQETQYF.

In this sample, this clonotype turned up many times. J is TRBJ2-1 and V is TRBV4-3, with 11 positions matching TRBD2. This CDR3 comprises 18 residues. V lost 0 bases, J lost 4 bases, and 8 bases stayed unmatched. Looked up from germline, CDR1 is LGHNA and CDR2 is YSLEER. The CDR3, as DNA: TGCGCCAGCAGCCAAGATGCTTGGGGACTAGCGGCTTACAATGAGCAGTTCTTC. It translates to CASSQDAWGLAAYNEQFF.

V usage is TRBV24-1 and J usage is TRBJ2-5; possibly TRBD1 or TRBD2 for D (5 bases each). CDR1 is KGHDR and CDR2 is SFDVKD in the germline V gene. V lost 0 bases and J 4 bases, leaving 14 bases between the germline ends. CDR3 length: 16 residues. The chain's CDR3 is CATSDLSRVGGETQYF. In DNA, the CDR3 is TGTGCCACCAGTGATTTGTCCCGGGTTGGGGGAGAGACCCAGTACTTC.

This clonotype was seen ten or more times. CDR3 amino acids: CASSLWGQGARGYTF. In nucleotides, the CDR3 is TGTGCCAGCAGTTTATGGGGACAGGGGGCGCGGGGCTACACCTTC. V gene TRBV12-3 or TRBV12-4 combines with J gene TRBJ1-2; 12 nucleotides line up with TRBD1. After removal of 2 bases from V and 8 bases from J, the junction contained 6 bases not matched to a gene. The CDR3 sequence is 15 residues long.

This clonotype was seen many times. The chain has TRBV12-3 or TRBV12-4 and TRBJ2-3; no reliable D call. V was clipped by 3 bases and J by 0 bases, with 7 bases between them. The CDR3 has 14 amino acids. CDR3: CASSFSSSTDTQYF. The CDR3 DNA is TGTGCCAGCAGTTTTTCGAGTAGCACAGATACGCAGTATTTT.

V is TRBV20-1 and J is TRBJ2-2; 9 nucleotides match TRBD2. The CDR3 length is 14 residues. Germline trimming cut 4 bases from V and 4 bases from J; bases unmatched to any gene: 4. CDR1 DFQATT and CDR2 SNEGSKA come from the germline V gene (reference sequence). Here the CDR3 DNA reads TGCAGTGCTATAGCGGGAGCGGGCACCGGGGAGCTGTTTTTT. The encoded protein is CSAIAGAGTGELFF.

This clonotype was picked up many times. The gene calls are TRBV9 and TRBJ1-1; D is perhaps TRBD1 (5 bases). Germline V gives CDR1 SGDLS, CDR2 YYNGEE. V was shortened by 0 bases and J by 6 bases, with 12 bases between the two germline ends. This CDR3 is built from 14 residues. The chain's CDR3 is CASSVAGGVPEAFF. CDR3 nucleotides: TGTGCCAGCAGCGTAGCTGGGGGGGTGCCTGAAGCTTTCTTT.

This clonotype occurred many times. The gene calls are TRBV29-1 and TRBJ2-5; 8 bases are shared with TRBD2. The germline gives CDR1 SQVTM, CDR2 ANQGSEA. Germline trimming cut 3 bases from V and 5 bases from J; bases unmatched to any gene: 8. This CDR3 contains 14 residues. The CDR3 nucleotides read TGCAGCGTTGACCCAGCGGGAGCTGGGGAGACCCAGTACTTC. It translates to CSVDPAGAGETQYF.

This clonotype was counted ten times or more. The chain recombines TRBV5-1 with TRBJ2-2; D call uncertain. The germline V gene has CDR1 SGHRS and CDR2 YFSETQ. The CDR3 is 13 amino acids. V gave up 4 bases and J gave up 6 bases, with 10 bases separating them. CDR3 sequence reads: CASSPAGPGELFF. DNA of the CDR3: TGCGCCAGCAGCCCGGCCGGACCCGGGGAGCTGTTTTTT.

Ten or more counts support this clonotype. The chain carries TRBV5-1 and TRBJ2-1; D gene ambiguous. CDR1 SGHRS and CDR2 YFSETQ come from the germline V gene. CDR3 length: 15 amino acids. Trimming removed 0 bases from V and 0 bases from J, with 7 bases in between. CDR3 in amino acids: CASSLGGFSYNEQFF. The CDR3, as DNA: TGCGCCAGCAGCTTGGGTGGGTTCTCCTACAATGAGCAGTTCTTC.

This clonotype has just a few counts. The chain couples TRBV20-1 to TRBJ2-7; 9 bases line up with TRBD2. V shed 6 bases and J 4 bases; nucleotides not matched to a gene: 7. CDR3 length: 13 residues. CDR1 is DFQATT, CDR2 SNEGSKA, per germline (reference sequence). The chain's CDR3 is CSALAGGTYEQYV. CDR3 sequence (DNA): TGCAGTGCCCTTGCGGGGGGGACTTACGAGCAGTACGTC.

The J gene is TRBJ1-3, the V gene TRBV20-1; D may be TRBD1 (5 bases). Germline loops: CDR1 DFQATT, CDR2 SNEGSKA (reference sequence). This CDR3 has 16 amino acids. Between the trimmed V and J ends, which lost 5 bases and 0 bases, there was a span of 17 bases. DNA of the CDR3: TGCAGTGCTCCCCTCGCAGGGCTGCTCTCTGGAAACACCATATATTTT. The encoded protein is CSAPLAGLLSGNTIYF.

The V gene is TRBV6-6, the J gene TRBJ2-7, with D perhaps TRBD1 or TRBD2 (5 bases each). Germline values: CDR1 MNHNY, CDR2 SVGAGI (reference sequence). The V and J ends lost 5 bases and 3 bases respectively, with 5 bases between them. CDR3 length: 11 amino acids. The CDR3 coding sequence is TGTGCCAGCAGTGGGGGCTACGAGCAGTACGTC. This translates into CASSGGYEQYV.

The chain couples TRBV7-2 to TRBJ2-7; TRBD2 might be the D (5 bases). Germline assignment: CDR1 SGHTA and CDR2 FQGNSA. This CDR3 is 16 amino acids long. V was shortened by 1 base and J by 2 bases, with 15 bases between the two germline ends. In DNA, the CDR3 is TGTGCCAGCAGCTTAGAGTTGGGAAGCGGTACCTACGAGCAGTACTTC. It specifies CASSLELGSGTYEQYF.

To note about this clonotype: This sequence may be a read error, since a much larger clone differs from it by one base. The CDR3 region is CAMEEFTDTQYF. The CDR3 DNA reads TGTGCCATGGAGGAATTCACAGATACGCAGTATTTT. The chain has TRBV10-3 and TRBJ2-3; D is possibly TRBD2 (5 bases). V lost 9 bases to trimming and J lost 2 bases, with 9 bases between them. Per germline, CDR1 ENHRY and CDR2 SYGVKD. CDR3 length: 12 amino acids.

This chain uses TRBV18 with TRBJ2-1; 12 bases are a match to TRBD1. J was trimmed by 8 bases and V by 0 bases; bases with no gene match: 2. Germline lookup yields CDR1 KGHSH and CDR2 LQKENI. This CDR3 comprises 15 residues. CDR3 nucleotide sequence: TGTGCCAGCTCACCACCGGGGACAGGGGGCGATGAGCAGTTCTTC. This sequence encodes CASSPPGTGGDEQFF. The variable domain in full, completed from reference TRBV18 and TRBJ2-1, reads NAGVMQNPRHLVRRRGQEARLRCSPMKGHSHVYWYRQLPEEGLKFMVYLQKENIIDESGMPKERFSAEFPKEGPSILRIQQVVRGDSAAYFCASSPPGTGGDEQFFGPGTRLTVL.

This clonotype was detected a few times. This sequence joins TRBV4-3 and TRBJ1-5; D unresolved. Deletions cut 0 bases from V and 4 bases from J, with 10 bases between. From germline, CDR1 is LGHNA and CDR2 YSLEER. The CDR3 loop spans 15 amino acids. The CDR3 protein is CASSQEWTGNQPQHF. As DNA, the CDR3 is TGCGCCAGCAGCCAAGAATGGACGGGGAATCAGCCCCAGCATTTT.

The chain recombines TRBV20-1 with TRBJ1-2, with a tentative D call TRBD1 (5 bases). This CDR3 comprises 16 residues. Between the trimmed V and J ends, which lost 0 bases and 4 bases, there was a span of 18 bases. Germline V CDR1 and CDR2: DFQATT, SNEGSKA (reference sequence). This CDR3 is CSARDFPPGTGYGYTF. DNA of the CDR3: TGCAGTGCTAGAGATTTTCCCCCCGGGACTGGCTATGGCTACACCTTC.

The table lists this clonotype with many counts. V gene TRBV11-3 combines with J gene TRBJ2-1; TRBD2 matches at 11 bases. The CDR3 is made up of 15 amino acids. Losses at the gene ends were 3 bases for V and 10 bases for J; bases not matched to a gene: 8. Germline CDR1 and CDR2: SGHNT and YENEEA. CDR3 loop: CASSFIAGGQPEQFF. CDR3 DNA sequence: TGTGCCAGCAGCTTCATAGCGGGAGGGCAACCAGAGCAGTTCTTC.

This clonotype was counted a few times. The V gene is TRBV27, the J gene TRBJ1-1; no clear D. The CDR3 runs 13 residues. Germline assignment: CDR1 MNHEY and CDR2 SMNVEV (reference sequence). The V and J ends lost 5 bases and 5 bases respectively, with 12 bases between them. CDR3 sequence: CASSLSTGTEAFF. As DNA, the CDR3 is TGTGCCAGCAGTCTCTCGACGGGAACTGAAGCTTTCTTT.

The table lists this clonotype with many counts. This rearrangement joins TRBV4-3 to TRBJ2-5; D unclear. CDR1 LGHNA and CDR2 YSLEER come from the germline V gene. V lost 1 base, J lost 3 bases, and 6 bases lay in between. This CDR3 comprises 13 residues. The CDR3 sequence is CASSQVAEETQYF. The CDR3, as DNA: TGCGCCAGCAGCCAAGTTGCAGAAGAGACCCAGTACTTC.

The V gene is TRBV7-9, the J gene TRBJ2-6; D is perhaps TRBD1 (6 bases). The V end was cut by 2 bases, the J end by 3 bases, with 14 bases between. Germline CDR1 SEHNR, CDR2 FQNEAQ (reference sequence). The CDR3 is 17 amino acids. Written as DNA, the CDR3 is TGTGCCAGCAGCTTACTGGCAGGGGTGGATGGGGCCAACGTCCTGACTTTC. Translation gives CASSLLAGVDGANVLTF.

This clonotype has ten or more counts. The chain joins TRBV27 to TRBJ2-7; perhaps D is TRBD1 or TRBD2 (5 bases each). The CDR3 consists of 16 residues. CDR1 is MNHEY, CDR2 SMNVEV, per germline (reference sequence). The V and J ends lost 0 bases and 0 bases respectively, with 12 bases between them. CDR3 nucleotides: TGTGCCAGCAGTTTATCATGGGACGCCGTCTCCTACGAGCAGTACTTC. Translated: CASSLSWDAVSYEQYF.

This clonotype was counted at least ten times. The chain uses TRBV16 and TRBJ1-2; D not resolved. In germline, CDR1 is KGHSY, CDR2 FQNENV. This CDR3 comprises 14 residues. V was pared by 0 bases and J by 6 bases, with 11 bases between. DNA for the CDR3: TGTGCCAGCAGCCAATCGAGGGAAATGGATGGCTACACCTTC. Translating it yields CASSQSREMDGYTF.